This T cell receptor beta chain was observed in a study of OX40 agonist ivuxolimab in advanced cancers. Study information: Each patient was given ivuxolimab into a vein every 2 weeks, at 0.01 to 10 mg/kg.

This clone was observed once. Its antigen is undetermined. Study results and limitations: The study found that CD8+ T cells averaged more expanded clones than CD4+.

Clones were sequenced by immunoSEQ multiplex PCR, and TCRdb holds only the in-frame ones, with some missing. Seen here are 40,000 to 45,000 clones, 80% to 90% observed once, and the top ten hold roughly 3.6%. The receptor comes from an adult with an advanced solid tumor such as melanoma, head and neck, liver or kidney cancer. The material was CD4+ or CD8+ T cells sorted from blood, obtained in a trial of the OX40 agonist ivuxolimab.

CDR3 loop: CASSHPIPGQASYNEQFF. CDR3 nucleotide sequence: TGCGCCAGCAGTCACCCTATCCCGGGACAGGCCTCCTACAATGAGCAGTTCTTC. V and J are TRBV23-1 and TRBJ2-1, with TRBD1 identical over 8 bases. TRBV23-1 falls under the ORF class, with uncertain function. The CDR3 loop spans 18 amino acids. With V trimmed by 3 bases and J by 0 bases, 10 bases remained unmatched.